This T cell receptor beta chain was observed in a study of long-term antiretroviral therapy in people with HIV. Details on this clone: Its antigen is unidentified.

Per the germline V gene, CDR1 is KGHSH and CDR2 is LQKENI. V lost 3 bases and J lost 0, with 5 bases in between. The CDR3 runs to 14 residues. Study-level points and caveats: Specimen acquisition occurred between about 2004 and 2017, potentially under older ART regimens. Clonal expansions arising prior to ART prevailed in the repertoire at every time point. It was observed that HIV repertoires exhibited narrower CDR3 length ranges than controls.

Samples were assayed with immunoSEQ v3.0 at survey level. Using immunoSEQ multiplex PCR, the repertoire was profiled, and TCRdb retains in-frame clones only, with some absent. Of some 25,000 clones listed, about four fifths were seen once; the top ten hold 5.5% to 6%. J is TRBJ2-2 and V is TRBV18, with D uncertain. The sequencing used unsorted PBMCs, collected 1.1 years before starting antiretroviral therapy. The TCR was taken from a woman in her twenties or thirties with HIV. The CDR3 nucleotides read TGTGCCAGCTCACCGAAGGCGAACACCGGGGAGCTGTTTTTT. Translated, it gives CASSPKANTGELFF.